This T cell receptor (beta chain) was captured by sequencing in a study of response to subunit inactivated influenza vaccine. V was clipped by 0 bases and J by 7 bases; unmatched bases: 5. Per the germline V gene, CDR1 is SGHDT and CDR2 is YYEEEE. The CDR3 spans 15 residues. TCRdb itself ran the RT-PCR reads through MiXCR, one entry per CDR3 protein. This sample has 540,000 or so distinct CDR3 sequences, with approximately 12% found just once. This clonotype was detected only a few times. Sequenced here: PBMCs from blood, sampled around seven weeks after vaccination. The chain links TRBV5-6 to TRBJ2-1; 9 bases map to TRBD1. The clonotype comes from a man aged 45-65 years who received an inactivated influenza vaccine. The CDR3 protein is CASSLAGQGRNEQFF. CDR3 coding DNA: TGTGCCAGCAGCTTGGCGGGACAGGGAAGGAATGAGCAGTTCTTC. Full variable domain (rest looked up from reference TRBV5-6 and TRBJ2-1): DAGVTQSPTHLIKTRGQQVTLRCSPKSGHDTVSWYQQALGQGPQFIFQYYEEEERQRGNFPDRFSGHQFPNYSSELNVNALLLGDSALYLCASSLAGQGRNEQFFGPGTRLTVL.